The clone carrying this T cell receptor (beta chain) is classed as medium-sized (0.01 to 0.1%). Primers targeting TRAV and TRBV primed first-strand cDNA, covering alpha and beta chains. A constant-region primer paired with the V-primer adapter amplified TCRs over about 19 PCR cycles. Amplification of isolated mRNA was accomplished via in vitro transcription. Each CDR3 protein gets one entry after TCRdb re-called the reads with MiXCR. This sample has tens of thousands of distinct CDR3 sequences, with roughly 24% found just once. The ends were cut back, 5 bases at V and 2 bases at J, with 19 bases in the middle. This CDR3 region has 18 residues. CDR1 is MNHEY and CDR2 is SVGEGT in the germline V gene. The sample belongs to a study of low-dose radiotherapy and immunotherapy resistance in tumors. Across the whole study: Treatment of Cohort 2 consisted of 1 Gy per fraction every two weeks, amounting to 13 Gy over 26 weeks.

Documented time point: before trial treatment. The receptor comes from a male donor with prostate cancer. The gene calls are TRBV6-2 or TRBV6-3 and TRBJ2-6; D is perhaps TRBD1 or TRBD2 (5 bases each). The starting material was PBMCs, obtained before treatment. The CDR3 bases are TGTGCCAGCAGTGAATTCGGGACGTCGGCCGCTGGGGCCAACGTCCTGACTTTC. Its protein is CASSEFGTSAAGANVLTF.